This TCR beta chain is from a study of shared clonotypes between healthy human individuals. About the study: Three CD4 naive, three CD4 memory, two CD8 naive and one CD8 memory plate were used per donor.

The length of the CDR3 is 16 residues. The germline V gene encodes CDR1 SEHNR and CDR2 FQNEAQ (reference sequence). V lost 3 bases and J lost 3, with 14 bases in between. Remarks on this clone: Its target is not known.

Some clones are missing from TCRdb's copy, which holds only in-frame ones; the method was immunoSEQ multiplex PCR. Of around 2.1 million clones in the sample, roughly 91% were seen once. General study findings and limits: Memory subsets generally showed smaller estimated richness than naive subsets did. Naive CD4 clonotype sharing across a handful of donors was 4% to 5%. What limited the represented genetic and exposure-history diversity was the small number of donors.

It was CD45RO-negative cells, positively selected for CCR7, that made up naive CD8 cells, with terminally differentiated effector memory CD45RA+ cells excluded. Material: naive CD8+ T cells from PBMCs. The receptor was derived from a man aged 18 to 30 in good health. Some clones in this sample may be carry-over from other donors' samples. The chain joins TRBV7-9 to TRBJ1-4; D perhaps matches TRBD1 (5 bases). The DNA of the CDR3 is TGTGCCAGCAGCTTCGCACGCGGGGCACCTAATGAAAAACTGTTTTTT. Protein sequence: CASSFARGAPNEKLFF.